The 25 T cell receptor beta chains below come from one sample, sequenced in a study of blood T cells in healthy people across ages (dated by TCRdb to about 2015). Library preparation used 5' RACE. The reads were generated on an Illumina HiSeq 2500. A second PCR of roughly 7 to 11 cycles was performed with a sample-barcoded 5' primer and a J-beta primer mix. The public reads were quality trimmed at Q25 with fastp and then assembled into clones with MiXCR by TCRdb, keeping productive beta chains. CDR3 protein sequences are deduplicated, and each keeps its most common genes and DNA. Here the sample has more than 1,400,000 distinct CDR3 sequences; about 40% occur a single time. The biggest ten clones account for 7.9% of the sample. Source material: blood. Source of these receptors: a woman aged 18-30 years in good health.

This clonotype showed up just a few times. The chain recombines TRBV5-5 with TRBJ2-2; weak D call: TRBD2 (5 bases). Germline V lookup: CDR1 SGHKS, CDR2 YYEKEE (reference sequence). The CDR3 length is 14 residues. V lost 0 bases and J lost 9, with 12 bases in between. CDR3 sequence: CASSLAPDWRELFF. In DNA, the CDR3 is TGTGCCAGCAGCTTGGCCCCGGACTGGAGGGAGCTGTTTTTT.

The table lists this clonotype with many counts. This rearrangement joins TRBV12-3 or TRBV12-4 to TRBJ2-7, with D maybe TRBD2 (5 bases). The CDR3 has 15 amino acids. Trimming took 6 bases from V and 5 from J, leaving 20 bases between them. CDR3 DNA sequence: TGTGCCAGCAGAAGGGATACAGCTTTCGGGGACGAGCAGTACTTC. Translated: CASRRDTAFGDEQYF.

The V gene is TRBV2, the J gene TRBJ2-7; weak D call: TRBD1 (6 bases). V was cut by 1 base and J by 2 bases, with 12 bases left in between. The CDR3 has 15 residues. Germline CDR1 reads SNHLY; CDR2 reads FYNNEI. As DNA, the CDR3 is TGTGCCAGCAGTGAAGTCCAGGGGAGCGCCTACGAGCAGTACTTC. It yields the protein CASSEVQGSAYEQYF.

V gene TRBV20-1 combines with J gene TRBJ1-2; TRBD1 agrees at 7 bases. The V segment lost 3 bases and the J segment 1 base; nucleotides outside the gene matches: 5. This CDR3 contains 14 residues. CDR1 DFQATT and CDR2 SNEGSKA come from the germline V gene (reference sequence). The CDR3 DNA follows: TGCAGTGCTAGGGGCGACAGGGATAACTATGGCTACACCTTC. It yields the protein CSARGDRDNYGYTF.

This clonotype was counted a few times. V is TRBV2 and J is TRBJ2-3; D gene unclear. Germline CDR1 reads SNHLY; CDR2 reads FYNNEI. The CDR3 extends over 13 amino acids. Trimming took off 7 bases at V and 2 bases at J, with 10 bases between the two ends. The CDR3 reads CASNNRATDTQYF. In DNA, the CDR3 is TGTGCCAGCAACAACCGTGCCACAGATACGCAGTATTTT.

The rearrangement joins TRBV6-1 to TRBJ2-7; 8 bases agree with TRBD2. Germline V CDR1 and CDR2: MNHNS, SASEGT. The CDR3 totals 13 residues. V was clipped by 9 bases and J by 5 bases; unmatched bases: 9. The DNA of the CDR3 is TGTGCCAGTTATAGCGGGAATGTCGACGAGCAGTACTTC. This translates into CASYSGNVDEQYF.

The rearrangement links TRBV12-3 or TRBV12-4 to TRBJ2-3; the match to TRBD2 covers 8 bases. The trim removed 6 bases at V and 4 bases at J, leaving 6 bases unmatched. The CDR3 runs 14 residues. CDR3 nucleotides: TGTGCCAGCAGACCCTTAGCGGGGCCAGATACGCAGTATTTT. Translated, it gives CASRPLAGPDTQYF.

There are a few counts of this clonotype. The chain joins TRBV6-2 or TRBV6-3 to TRBJ1-2; 7 bases fit TRBD1. The germline V gene has CDR1 MNHEY and CDR2 SVGEGT. V shed 2 bases and J 3 bases; nucleotides not matched to a gene: 6. The CDR3 spans 15 residues. CDR3 residues: CASSYVTGLHYGYTF. As DNA, the CDR3 is TGTGCCAGCAGTTACGTGACAGGGCTTCACTATGGCTACACCTTC.

This clonotype was recorded once. The chain combines TRBV2 with TRBJ1-3, with a possible D match to TRBD1 (6 bases). The V end lost 6 bases, the J end lost 0 bases, and 9 bases lay between the germline ends. Germline V gene sequence: CDR1 SNHLY, CDR2 FYNNEI. The CDR3 contains 14 residues. CDR3: CASRRDTSGNTIYF. Written as DNA, the CDR3 is TGTGCCAGCAGGAGGGACACCTCTGGAAACACCATATATTTT.

Only a few counts were recorded for this clonotype. The chain has TRBV6-1 and TRBJ2-1; 11 bases are shared with TRBD2. Losses at the gene ends were 5 bases for V and 6 bases for J; bases not matched to a gene: 3. The germline gives CDR1 MNHNS, CDR2 SASEGT. The length of the CDR3 is 14 residues. This CDR3 is CASSLAGGVNEQFF. In DNA, the CDR3 is TGTGCCAGCAGTTTAGCGGGGGGGGTCAATGAGCAGTTCTTC.

This clonotype was counted between two and nine times. The chain recombines TRBV20-1 with TRBJ2-2; D unclear. The V end lost 3 bases, the J end lost 1 base, and 9 bases lay between the germline ends. Per germline, CDR1 DFQATT and CDR2 SNEGSKA (reference sequence). The CDR3 length is 14 residues. CDR3 loop: CSASPPLNTGELFF. CDR3 coding DNA: TGCAGTGCTAGCCCGCCCCTGAACACCGGGGAGCTGTTTTTT.

The V call is TRBV20-1, the J call TRBJ2-7, with D maybe TRBD2 (7 bases). Germline V gene sequence: CDR1 DFQATT, CDR2 SNEGSKA (reference sequence). The CDR3 extends over 15 amino acids. V was shortened by 1 base and J by 5 bases, with 18 bases between the two germline ends. The CDR3 DNA reads TGCAGTGCTAGAGGCCTCGGGGGGCCGGGGAACGAGCAGTACTTC. Amino acid sequence: CSARGLGGPGNEQYF.

This clonotype was observed a few times. The rearrangement links TRBV29-1 to TRBJ2-3; TRBD1 matches 9 bases. The germline V gene has CDR1 SQVTM and CDR2 ANQGSEA. V lost 5 bases and J lost 2; bases outside the gene matches: 8. The CDR3 extends over 15 amino acids. CDR3 coding DNA: TGCAGCGTTTGGGACAGGGTGGTGGTCACAGATACGCAGTATTTT. Amino acid sequence: CSVWDRVVVTDTQYF.

V usage is TRBV7-9 and J usage is TRBJ2-1; D unresolved. Germline V gene lookup returns CDR1 SEHNR and CDR2 FQNEAQ (reference sequence). The V gene lost 7 bases and the J gene lost 15 bases, with 16 bases spanning the gap. The CDR3 totals 11 residues. CDR3 residues: CASTPGLIRFF. DNA for the CDR3: TGTGCCAGCACCCCGGGCCTAATTCGGTTCTTC.

In its sample, this clonotype was seen a few times. The chain has TRBV12-3 or TRBV12-4 and TRBJ1-5; D gene unclear. The V end lost 4 bases, the J end lost 3 bases, and 10 bases lay between the germline ends. CDR3 length: 14 amino acids. The CDR3 nucleotides are TGTGCCAGCAGTTCCCAGGACCACAATCAGCCCCAGCATTTT. It yields the protein CASSSQDHNQPQHF.

This clonotype has a count of ten or more. At one end the junction does not follow the germline gene, possibly because of a read error. V usage is TRBV4-1 and J usage is TRBJ1-2; 8 nucleotides line up with TRBD1. The CDR3 covers 13 residues. CDR1 MGHRA and CDR2 YSYEKL come from the germline V gene. The CDR3 protein is CASRSTGGYGYTF. The CDR3 nucleotides read TGTGCCAGCAGGTCTACAGGGGGCTATGGCTACACCTTC.

This clonotype was seen a handful of times. This chain connects TRBV4-2 to TRBJ1-1; 12 bases are a match to TRBD1. The J segment lost 1 base and the V segment lost 0 bases, leaving 9 bases of the junction unmatched. This CDR3 comprises 19 residues. Germline V gene data show CDR1 as LGHNA and CDR2 as YNFKEQ. The CDR3 nucleotides are TGTGCCAGCAGCCAAGATCCAACCGGGACAGGGGGCGAGAACACTGAAGCTTTCTTT. It codes for CASSQDPTGTGGENTEAFF.

Only a few counts were recorded for this clonotype. This rearrangement joins TRBV7-7 to TRBJ2-5; TRBD2 is a possible D gene (5 bases). This CDR3 is 12 amino acids long. V lost 5 bases and J 10 bases, leaving 14 bases between the germline ends. CDR1 is SSHAT, CDR2 FNYEAQ, per germline (reference sequence). CDR3 sequence: CASSGTGSLQYF. CDR3 nucleotides: TGTGCCAGCAGCGGAACGGGAAGTCTCCAGTACTTC.

The J gene is TRBJ1-4, the V gene TRBV4-1; 7 positions agree with TRBD1. Trimming at V came to 4 bases and at J to 4 bases, leaving 6 bases not matched to a gene. CDR1 is MGHRA, CDR2 YSYEKL, per germline. The CDR3 covers 15 residues. The CDR3 DNA is TGCGCCAGCAGCCGCTCCGGGACAGTTAATGAAAAACTGTTTTTT. Translation: CASSRSGTVNEKLFF.

The chain links TRBV5-1 to TRBJ2-2, with TRBD2 identical over 11 bases. J lost 1 base, V lost 4 bases, and 6 bases had no gene match. The CDR3 extends over 17 amino acids. Germline V gene lookup returns CDR1 SGHRS and CDR2 YFSETQ. The CDR3 loop reads CASSPRTSGQNTGELFF. In nucleotides, the CDR3 is TGCGCCAGCAGCCCTCGGACTAGCGGGCAGAACACCGGGGAGCTGTTTTTT.

This clonotype was observed a few times. The gene calls are TRBV24-1 and TRBJ2-1; perhaps TRBD2 as D (7 bases). V was clipped by 7 bases and J by 5 bases, with 17 bases between them. In germline, CDR1 is KGHDR, CDR2 SFDVKD. The length of the CDR3 is 15 residues. The CDR3 protein is CATRSVRGANNEQFF. The DNA for the CDR3 is TGTGCCACCAGGTCCGTCCGGGGGGCCAACAATGAGCAGTTCTTC.

This clonotype has just a few counts. This chain uses TRBV29-1 with TRBJ2-7, with 10 bases matching TRBD1. Germline-derived CDR1 and CDR2 are SQVTM and ANQGSEA. This CDR3 contains 13 residues. V shed 5 bases and J 5 bases; nucleotides not matched to a gene: 6. Written as DNA, the CDR3 is TGCAGCGTTACGACAGGGGGCGGGAACGAGCAGTACTTC. Its translation is CSVTTGGGNEQYF.

The chain links TRBV20-1 to TRBJ1-2, with a possible D match to TRBD1 (5 bases). CDR1 and CDR2 from the germline V gene are DFQATT and SNEGSKA (reference sequence). The CDR3 is made up of 12 amino acids. V lost 3 bases and J lost 7, with 12 bases in between. CDR3 sequence: CSASGGGSGYTF. In DNA form, the CDR3 reads TGCAGTGCTAGTGGGGGGGGGTCTGGCTACACCTTC.

J is TRBJ2-5 and V is TRBV3-1; either TRBD1 or TRBD2 may supply D (5 bases each). The DNA end lines up better with TRBJ2-7; the J call may be wrong. The CDR3 totals 15 residues. Germline V gene lookup returns CDR1 LGHDT and CDR2 YNNKEL (reference sequence). CDR3 DNA: TGTGCCAGCAGCCAAGTAGCGCGTCAGGGCTACGAGCAGTACTTC. Translating gives CASSQVARQGYEQYF.

This clonotype appeared many times. The chain couples TRBV10-3 to TRBJ2-1; no reliable D call. The germline CDR1 and CDR2 sequences are ENHRY and SYGVKD. The length of the CDR3 is 14 residues. V shed 6 bases and J shed 6 bases, with 15 bases lying between them. The CDR3 loop is CAIRTQSGFNEQFF. The DNA of the CDR3 is TGTGCCATCAGGACGCAATCAGGATTCAATGAGCAGTTCTTC.